The 29 T cell receptor beta chains presented below share a single source sample, sequenced in a study of T cells in localized non-small cell lung cancer (dated by TCRdb to the early 2020s). The library relied on the immunoSEQ multiplex PCR assay. In TCRdb, the immuneACCESS table is reduced to in-frame sequences with V and J assigned. These tables do not hold every clone; where another copy was compared, an unresolved V gene accounts for under half, and the others remain unexplained. The sample data list approximately 83,000 clones, and 85% to 90% of these were observed just once. In total, the top ten clones hold 20% to 25% of the sample. Source: peripheral blood, taken before any cancer treatment. These TCRs come from a woman between 35 and 70 years old with stage I squamous cell lung carcinoma.

The chain carries TRBV2 and TRBJ2-4; maybe TRBD1 (6 bases). Per germline, CDR1 SNHLY and CDR2 FYNNEI. V was clipped by 8 bases and J by 0 bases, with 11 bases between them. This CDR3 is 14 amino acids long. CDR3 in amino acids: CASSGQPAKNIQYF. CDR3 nucleotides: TGTGCCAGCTCCGGACAGCCAGCCAAAAACATTCAGTACTTC.

This chain connects TRBV6-6 to TRBJ1-2; 7 nucleotides line up with TRBD1. Germline lookup yields CDR1 MNHNY and CDR2 SVGAGI (reference sequence). Unmatched junction bases numbered 8, after V lost 5 bases and J lost 2 bases. The CDR3 loop spans 15 amino acids. CDR3 sequence (DNA): TGTGCCAGCAGTGACAACAGGGGCGGAAACTATGGCTACACCTTC. It translates to CASSDNRGGNYGYTF.

The V call is TRBV7-2, the J call TRBJ1-5; TRBD1 might be the D (6 bases). Germline V gene sequence: CDR1 SGHTA, CDR2 FQGNSA. The CDR3 has 14 residues. V lost 5 bases, J lost 3 bases, and 11 bases lay in between. The CDR3 DNA is TGTGCCAGCAGCACTGGACAGTCCAATCAGCCCCAGCATTTT. Translating it yields CASSTGQSNQPQHF.

The chain is built from TRBV2 and TRBJ2-7; 8 nucleotides agree with TRBD1. The V segment lost 7 bases and the J segment 2 bases; nucleotides outside the gene matches: 4. The CDR3 is made up of 13 amino acids. In germline, CDR1 is SNHLY, CDR2 FYNNEI. The CDR3 DNA reads as TGTGCCAGCACTTGGACAGGGACCTACGAGCAGTACTTC. Protein sequence: CASTWTGTYEQYF.

The genes are TRBV7-8 and TRBJ1-1; tentatively, D is TRBD1 (5 bases). The V and J ends lost 0 bases and 4 bases respectively, with 15 bases between them. CDR1 and CDR2 (germline): SGHVS, FQNEAQ. The CDR3 spans 16 residues. CDR3 nucleotide sequence: TGTGCCAGCAGCTTAGCGACGATTGCGACAGTCACTGAAGCTTTCTTT. Translation gives CASSLATIATVTEAFF.

The chain couples TRBV7-6 to TRBJ1-2; tentative D call: TRBD1 (6 bases). In germline, CDR1 is SGHVS, CDR2 FNYEAQ. The CDR3 runs to 12 residues. With 5 bases removed from V and 5 bases from J, the gap between germline ends came to 9 bases. CDR3 residues: CASSLQGYGYTF. The DNA for the CDR3 is TGTGCCAGCAGCCTACAGGGTTATGGCTACACCTTC.

The CDR3 here is CAWSLTGLTTGELFF. CDR3 DNA: TGTGCCTGGAGTCTGACAGGGCTTACCACCGGGGAGCTGTTTTTT. The chain has TRBV30 and TRBJ2-2; 7 positions match TRBD1. V was pared by 2 bases and J by 4 bases, with 7 bases of the junction left unmatched. The CDR3 length is 15 residues. Per the germline V gene, CDR1 is GTSNPN and CDR2 is SVGIG (reference sequence). Full variable domain (outside the CDR3, taken from reference TRBV30 and TRBJ2-2): SQTIHQWPATLVQPVGSPLSLECTVEGTSNPNLYWYRQAAGRGLQLLFYSVGIGQISSEVPQNLSASRPQDRQFILSSKKLLLSDSGFYLCAWSLTGLTTGELFFGEGSRLTVL.

This clone was picked up a small number of times. V and J are TRBV9 and TRBJ2-1; D is tentatively TRBD1 or TRBD2 (6 bases each). Germline lookup yields CDR1 SGDLS and CDR2 YYNGEE. Trimming removed 3 bases at V and 4 bases at J, with 14 bases between. This CDR3 region has 15 residues. The chain's CDR3 is CASSEGGAGYNEQFF. DNA of the CDR3: TGTGCCAGCAGCGAGGGGGGCGCGGGGTACAATGAGCAGTTCTTC.

The chain uses TRBV27 and TRBJ2-7; 7 nucleotides agree with TRBD2. The trim removed 3 bases at V and 7 bases at J, leaving 9 bases unmatched. Germline V gene lookup returns CDR1 MNHEY and CDR2 SMNVEV (reference sequence). The CDR3 loop spans 14 amino acids. The CDR3 nucleotides are TGTGCCAGCAGTTTCTATAGCGGGTCCGGGGAGCAGTACTTC. Translated: CASSFYSGSGEQYF.

This chain uses TRBV6-1 with TRBJ1-1; weak D call: TRBD1 (6 bases). Trimming shortened V by 7 bases and J by 2 bases, and 17 bases separated the two germline ends. The germline V gene has CDR1 MNHNS and CDR2 SASEGT. The CDR3 length is 15 residues. CDR3 sequence reads: CASNPEGGLNTEAFF. CDR3 bases: TGTGCCAGCAATCCAGAGGGGGGGCTAAACACTGAAGCTTTCTTT.

This chain links TRBV7-6 with TRBJ2-3; D is ambiguous. The CDR3 contains 12 residues. Germline V gives CDR1 SGHVS, CDR2 FNYEAQ. Trimming took 7 bases from V and 6 from J, leaving 11 bases between them. DNA for the CDR3: TGTGCCAGCACCGGGCCCGGGGATACGCAGTATTTT. It translates to CASTGPGDTQYF.

The chain carries TRBV5-6 and TRBJ1-6; 7 bases fit TRBD1. Germline lookup yields CDR1 SGHDT and CDR2 YYEEEE. CDR3 length: 15 residues. V lost 0 bases, J lost 3 bases, and 0 bases stayed unmatched. CDR3 sequence (DNA): TGTGCCAGCAGCTTGGGACAGGGCTATAATTCACCCCTCCACTTT. Encoded protein: CASSLGQGYNSPLHF.

The chain combines TRBV7-3 with TRBJ2-1, with 11 bases aligning to TRBD2. Trimming at V came to 5 bases and at J to 5 bases, leaving 5 bases not matched to a gene. There are 15 residues in the CDR3. The germline V gene has CDR1 SGHTA and CDR2 FQGTGA. CDR3 sequence: CASSLLAGGNNEQFF. The CDR3 DNA sequence: TGTGCCAGCAGCCTCCTAGCGGGGGGAAACAATGAGCAGTTCTTC.

The chain combines TRBV6-5 with TRBJ2-1, with D tentatively TRBD1 (6 bases). V lost 7 bases, J lost 5 bases, and 12 bases lay in between. The CDR3 spans 13 residues. Germline lookup yields CDR1 MNHEY and CDR2 SVGAGI. In DNA form, the CDR3 reads TGTGCCAGCAAAGTTCAGGGGAACAATGAGCAGTTCTTC. Translating gives CASKVQGNNEQFF.

V and J are TRBV27 and TRBJ2-3; 13 bases fit TRBD2. Germline trimming cut 5 bases from V and 3 bases from J; bases unmatched to any gene: 23. Germline CDR1 and CDR2: MNHEY and SMNVEV (reference sequence). The CDR3 extends over 22 amino acids. The CDR3: CASSPLKDRGGLAGVETDTQYF. The CDR3 DNA is TGTGCCAGCAGTCCCCTCAAAGACAGGGGTGGACTAGCGGGGGTAGAGACAGATACGCAGTATTTT.

V gene TRBV5-4 combines with J gene TRBJ1-1; D unclear. V lost 0 bases, J lost 1 base, and 7 bases lay in between. Looked up from germline, CDR1 is SGHNT and CDR2 is YYREEE (reference sequence). This CDR3 has 14 amino acids. As DNA, the CDR3 is TGTGCCAGCAGCTTGGCCAGGTGGAACACTGAAGCTTTCTTT. This translates into CASSLARWNTEAFF.

CDR3 residues: CASTPPDRQGNTIYF. The CDR3 nucleotides are TGTGCCAGTACCCCTCCGGACAGGCAGGGAAACACCATATATTTT. The chain carries TRBV19 and TRBJ1-3, with 7 bases matching TRBD1. Looked up from germline, CDR1 is LNHDA and CDR2 is SQIVND (reference sequence). V was pared by 7 bases and J by 4 bases, with 10 bases of the junction left unmatched. The CDR3 sequence is 15 residues long.

The J gene is TRBJ2-1, the V gene TRBV27; 8 positions agree with TRBD2. CDR1 MNHEY and CDR2 SMNVEV come from the germline V gene (reference sequence). The CDR3 length is 14 residues. V trimming: 5 bases; J trimming: 2 bases; junction bases outside the gene matches: 2. This CDR3 is CASSRGGAYNEQFF. Here the CDR3 DNA reads TGTGCCAGCAGTCGGGGGGGCGCCTACAATGAGCAGTTCTTC.

Comments on this clone: Other DNA sequences within the sample encode an identical CDR3. This rearrangement joins TRBV18 to TRBJ1-2; 8 bases align to TRBD1. After removal of 3 bases from V and 3 bases from J, the junction contained 0 bases not matched to a gene. This CDR3 is 13 amino acids long. CDR1 is KGHSH and CDR2 is LQKENI in the germline V gene. The CDR3 nucleotides read TGTGCCAGCTCACCGGACAGGGACTATGGCTACACCTTC. Translation: CASSPDRDYGYTF. Using reference TRBV18 and TRBJ1-2 for the parts outside the CDR3, the full variable domain is NAGVMQNPRHLVRRRGQEARLRCSPMKGHSHVYWYRQLPEEGLKFMVYLQKENIIDESGMPKERFSAEFPKEGPSILRIQQVVRGDSAAYFCASSPDRDYGYTFGSGTRLTVV.

V usage is TRBV9 and J usage is TRBJ1-2; unclear D gene. Germline CDR1 and CDR2: SGDLS and YYNGEE. The V and J ends lost 5 bases and 4 bases respectively, with 24 bases between them. The length of the CDR3 is 17 residues. In DNA, the CDR3 is TGTGCCAGCAGTCGGACGGACCCTAGGACTACTGGCTATGGCTACACCTTC. Translated: CASSRTDPRTTGYGYTF.

This chain connects TRBV5-4 to TRBJ1-6; D is unclear. Germline V CDR1 and CDR2: SGHNT, YYREEE (reference sequence). The CDR3 runs to 16 residues. V was pared by 4 bases and J by 9 bases, with 20 bases between. The CDR3 DNA is TGTGCCAGCAGCCCAAGTTGGGGAGCCTCTAGTTCACCCCTCCACTTT. Translation: CASSPSWGASSSPLHF.

The CDR3 coding sequence is TGCGCCAGCAGCTTGATGCCGGGTGGGGACTATGGCTACACCTTC. It is translated as CASSLMPGGDYGYTF. This rearrangement joins TRBV5-1 to TRBJ1-2; D not resolved. The CDR3 has 15 amino acids. CDR1 is SGHRS and CDR2 is YFSETQ in the germline V gene. The V end was cut by 1 base, the J end by 3 bases, with 13 bases between.

This clone appeared once. The chain recombines TRBV5-1 with TRBJ2-5; 9 bases map to TRBD1. Germline V gene data show CDR1 as SGHRS and CDR2 as YFSETQ. V shed 7 bases, J shed 4 bases, and the junction held 14 bases outside the gene matches. This CDR3 is 16 amino acids long. Here the CDR3 reads CASASLGTGWGETQYF. Written as DNA, the CDR3 is TGCGCCAGCGCCTCTCTCGGGACAGGGTGGGGAGAGACCCAGTACTTC.

This clone was seen once. The chain combines TRBV12-5 with TRBJ2-3, with D maybe TRBD2 (5 bases). CDR3 length: 14 residues. V lost 5 bases and J 0 bases, leaving 9 bases between the germline ends. Germline CDR1 reads LGHNT; CDR2 reads FRNRAP. The DNA for the CDR3 is TGTGCTAGTGGTCTAGGACTGAGCACAGATACGCAGTATTTT. This translates into CASGLGLSTDTQYF.

This clone appeared a few times. The chain is built from TRBV30 and TRBJ2-7; possible D gene TRBD1, 6 bases. The CDR3 spans 13 residues. V was shortened by 3 bases and J by 4 bases, with 13 bases between the two germline ends. Germline lookup yields CDR1 GTSNPN and CDR2 SVGIG (reference sequence). The CDR3 bases are TGTGCCTGGAGATCTCAGGGGAGTTACGAGCAGTACTTC. Protein product: CAWRSQGSYEQYF.

For the CDR3, the DNA is TGTGCCAGCAGTGCCGCGGGGGATGCAAATACGCAGTATTTT. This sequence encodes CASSAAGDANTQYF. This rearrangement joins TRBV25-1 to TRBJ2-3; 7 bases line up with TRBD2. CDR3 size: 14 residues. J lost 7 bases, V lost 4 bases, and 8 bases had no gene match. Germline V gene sequence: CDR1 MGHDK, CDR2 SYGVNS. Supplemented by reference TRBV25-1 and TRBJ2-3, the full variable domain reads EADIYQTPRYLVIGTGKKITLECSQTMGHDKMYWYQQDPGMELHLIHYSYGVNSTEKGDLSSESTVSRIRTEHFPLTLESARPSHTSQYLCASSAAGDANTQYFGPGTRLTVL.

This rearrangement joins TRBV27 to TRBJ1-2; 8 positions agree with TRBD1. The CDR3 sequence is 15 residues long. CDR1 is MNHEY, CDR2 SMNVEV, per germline (reference sequence). Trimming removed 5 bases from V and 7 bases from J; junction bases left unmatched: 12. Here the CDR3 DNA reads TGTGCCAGCAGTCCTCTGGACAGGGTTTTATCTGGCTACACCTTC. Amino acids: CASSPLDRVLSGYTF.

The DNA of the CDR3 is TGTGCCAGCAGCCAGCGGGCCATCTCAGCCAAAAACATTCAGTACTTC. Translation: CASSQRAISAKNIQYF. The chain has TRBV14 and TRBJ2-4; weak D call: TRBD2 (5 bases). Germline-derived CDR1 and CDR2 are SGHDN and FVKESK. The CDR3 totals 16 residues. The V gene lost 3 bases and the J gene lost 0 bases, with 12 bases spanning the gap.

This chain connects TRBV19 to TRBJ1-1; 7 bases match TRBD1. V lost 5 bases and J lost 1; bases outside the gene matches: 7. Germline CDR1 reads LNHDA; CDR2 reads SQIVND (reference sequence). The CDR3 extends over 15 amino acids. CDR3 nucleotide sequence: TGTGCCAGTAGTCCAGAGACAGGGCCGAACACTGAAGCTTTCTTT. It is translated as CASSPETGPNTEAFF.